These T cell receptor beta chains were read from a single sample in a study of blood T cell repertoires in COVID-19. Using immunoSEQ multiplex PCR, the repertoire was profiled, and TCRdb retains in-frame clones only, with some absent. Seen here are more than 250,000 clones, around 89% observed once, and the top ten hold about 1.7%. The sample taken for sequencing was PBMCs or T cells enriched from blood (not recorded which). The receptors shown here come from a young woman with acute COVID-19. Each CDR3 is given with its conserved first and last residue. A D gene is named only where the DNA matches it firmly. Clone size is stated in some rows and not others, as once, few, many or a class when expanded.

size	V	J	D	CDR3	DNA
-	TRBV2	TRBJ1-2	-	CASSERETNYGYTF	TGTGCCAGCAGTGAAAGGGAGACGAACTATGGCTACACCTTC
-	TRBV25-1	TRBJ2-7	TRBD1	CASSESTGSSYEQYF	TGTGCCAGCAGTGAATCGACAGGGAGCTCCTACGAGCAGTACTTC
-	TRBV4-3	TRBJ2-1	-	CASSQHLGRGGNEQFF	TGCGCCAGCAGCCAACACCTAGGTAGGGGGGGCAATGAGCAGTTCTTC
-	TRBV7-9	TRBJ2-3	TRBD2	CASSSSGASGTNSDTQYF	TGTGCCAGCAGCTCTTCAGGAGCTAGCGGGACGAACTCAGATACGCAGTATTTT
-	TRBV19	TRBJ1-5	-	CASSIMGVSNQPQHF	TGTGCCAGTAGTATTATGGGCGTTAGCAATCAGCCCCAGCATTTT
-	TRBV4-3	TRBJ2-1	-	CASSQGSGAYNEQFF	TGCGCCAGCAGCCAAGGGAGTGGAGCCTACAATGAGCAGTTCTTC
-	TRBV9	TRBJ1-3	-	CASSVVGVNSGNTIYF	TGTGCCAGCAGCGTAGTAGGGGTCAACTCTGGAAACACCATATATTTT
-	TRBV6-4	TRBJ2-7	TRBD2	CASSAGRPHEQYF	TGTGCCAGCAGTGCCGGGAGGCCCCACGAGCAGTACTTC
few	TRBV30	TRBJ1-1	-	CAWRGTADPGAFF	TGTGCCTGGAGAGGAACAGCCGACCCGGGGGCTTTCTTT
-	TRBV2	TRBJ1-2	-	CASSEWGYYGYTF	TGTGCCAGCAGTGAATGGGGCTACTATGGCTACACCTTC
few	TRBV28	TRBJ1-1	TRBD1	CASSRFEGANTEAFF	TGTGCCAGCAGTCGGTTTGAGGGGGCGAACACTGAAGCTTTCTTT
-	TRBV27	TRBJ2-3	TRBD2	CASSGGVSTDTQYF	TGTGCCAGCTCGGGGGGGGTTAGCACAGATACGCAGTATTTT
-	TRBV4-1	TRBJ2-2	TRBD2	CASSPPSGTSNTGELFF	TGCGCCAGCAGCCCACCTAGCGGGACCTCGAACACCGGGGAGCTGTTTTTT
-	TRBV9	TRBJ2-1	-	CASSPSGGGRSYNEQFF	TGTGCCAGCAGCCCCTCGGGGGGCGGGAGATCCTACAATGAGCAGTTCTTC
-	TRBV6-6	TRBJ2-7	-	CASSYYSDYEQYF	TGTGCCAGCAGTTACTACAGTGACTACGAGCAGTACTTC
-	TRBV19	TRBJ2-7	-	CASSIDPSQGTYEQYF	TGTGCCAGTAGTATAGATCCCAGTCAGGGGACCTACGAGCAGTACTTC
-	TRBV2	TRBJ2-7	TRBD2	CASNSLAASSYEQYF	TGTGCCAGCAACTCCCTAGCGGCCAGCTCCTACGAGCAGTACTTC
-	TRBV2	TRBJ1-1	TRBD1	CASDRVNTEAFF	TGTGCGAGCGACAGGGTGAACACTGAAGCTTTCTTT
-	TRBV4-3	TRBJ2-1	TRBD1	CASSHGTGAYNEQFF	TGCGCCAGCAGCCACGGGACAGGGGCCTACAATGAGCAGTTCTTC